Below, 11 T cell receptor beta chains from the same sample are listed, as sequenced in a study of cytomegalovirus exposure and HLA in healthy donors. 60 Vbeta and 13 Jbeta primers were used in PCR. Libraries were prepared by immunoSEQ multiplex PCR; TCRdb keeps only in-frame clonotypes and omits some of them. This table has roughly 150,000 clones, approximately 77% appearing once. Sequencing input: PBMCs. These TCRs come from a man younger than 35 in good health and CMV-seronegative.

DNA for the CDR3: TGTGCCAGCAGCGTAGCTCCCCAGGATACGCAGTATTTT. Its translation is CASSVAPQDTQYF. This rearrangement joins TRBV9 to TRBJ2-3; D not resolved. V was pared by 0 bases and J by 6 bases, with 8 bases between. This CDR3 has 13 amino acids. From germline, CDR1 is SGDLS and CDR2 YYNGEE.

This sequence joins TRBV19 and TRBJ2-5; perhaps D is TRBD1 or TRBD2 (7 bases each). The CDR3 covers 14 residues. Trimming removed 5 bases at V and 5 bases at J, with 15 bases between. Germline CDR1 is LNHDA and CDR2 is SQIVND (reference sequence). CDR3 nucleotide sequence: TGTGCCAGTAGTCTAGGGAGGGGGCTGGAGACCCAGTACTTC. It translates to CASSLGRGLETQYF.

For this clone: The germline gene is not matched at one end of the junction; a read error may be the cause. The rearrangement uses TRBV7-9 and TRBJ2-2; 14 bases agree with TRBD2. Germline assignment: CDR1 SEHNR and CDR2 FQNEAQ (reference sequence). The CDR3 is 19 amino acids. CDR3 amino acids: CSSSHPRLAGGIYAGELFF. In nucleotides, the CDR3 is TGTTCCAGCAGCCACCCGCGACTAGCGGGAGGGATATACGCCGGGGAGCTGTTTTTT.

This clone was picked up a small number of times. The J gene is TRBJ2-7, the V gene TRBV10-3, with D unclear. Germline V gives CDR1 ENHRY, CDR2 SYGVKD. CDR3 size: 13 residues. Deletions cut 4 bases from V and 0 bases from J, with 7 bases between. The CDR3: CAISAVGSYEQYF. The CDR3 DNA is TGTGCCATCAGTGCGGTCGGCTCCTACGAGCAGTACTTC.

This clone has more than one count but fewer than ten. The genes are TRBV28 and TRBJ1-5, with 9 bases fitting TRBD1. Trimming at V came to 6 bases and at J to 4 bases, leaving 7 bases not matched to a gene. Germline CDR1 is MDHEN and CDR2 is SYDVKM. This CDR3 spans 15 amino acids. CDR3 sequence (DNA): TGTGCCAGCAGGCCACAGGGGGCTCGGAATCAGCCCCAGCATTTT. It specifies CASRPQGARNQPQHF.

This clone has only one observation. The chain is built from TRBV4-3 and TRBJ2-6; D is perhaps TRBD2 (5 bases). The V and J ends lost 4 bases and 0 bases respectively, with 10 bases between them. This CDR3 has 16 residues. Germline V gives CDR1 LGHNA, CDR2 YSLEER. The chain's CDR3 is CASSPGYSSGANVLTF. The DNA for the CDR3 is TGCGCCAGCAGCCCGGGGTACAGCTCTGGGGCCAACGTCCTGACTTTC.

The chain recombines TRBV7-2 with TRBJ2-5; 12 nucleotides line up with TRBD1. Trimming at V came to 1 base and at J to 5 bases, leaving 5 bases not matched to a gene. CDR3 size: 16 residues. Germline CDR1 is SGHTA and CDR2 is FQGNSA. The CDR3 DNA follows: TGTGCCAGCAGCTTAGGGGACAGGGGGCCGCTGGAGACCCAGTACTTC. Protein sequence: CASSLGDRGPLETQYF.

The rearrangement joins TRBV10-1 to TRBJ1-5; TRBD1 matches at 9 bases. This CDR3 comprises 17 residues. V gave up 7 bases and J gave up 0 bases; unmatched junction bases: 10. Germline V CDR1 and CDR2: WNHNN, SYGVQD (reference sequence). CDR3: CASKNRGRPYSNQPQHF. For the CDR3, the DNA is TGCGCCAGCAAGAACAGGGGGCGACCCTATAGCAATCAGCCCCAGCATTTT.

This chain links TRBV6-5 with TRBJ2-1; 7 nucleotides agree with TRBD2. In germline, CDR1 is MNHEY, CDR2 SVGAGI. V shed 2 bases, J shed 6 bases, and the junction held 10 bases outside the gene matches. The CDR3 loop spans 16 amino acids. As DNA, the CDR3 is TGTGCCAGCAGTTACGGGCTAGCGGTCCCCCTCAATGAGCAGTTCTTC. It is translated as CASSYGLAVPLNEQFF.

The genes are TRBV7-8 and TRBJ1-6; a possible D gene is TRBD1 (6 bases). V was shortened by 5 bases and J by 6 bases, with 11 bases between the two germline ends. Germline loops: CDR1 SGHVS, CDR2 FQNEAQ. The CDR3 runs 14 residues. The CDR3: CASSEAGVNSPLHF. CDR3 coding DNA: TGTGCCAGCAGCGAGGCAGGGGTTAATTCACCCCTCCACTTT. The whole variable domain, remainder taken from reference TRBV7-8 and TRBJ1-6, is GAGVSQSPRYKVAKRGQDVALRCDPISGHVSLFWYQQALGQGPEFLTYFQNEAQLDKSGLPSDRFFAERPEGSVSTLKIQRTQQEDSAVYLCASSEAGVNSPLHFGNGTRLTVT.

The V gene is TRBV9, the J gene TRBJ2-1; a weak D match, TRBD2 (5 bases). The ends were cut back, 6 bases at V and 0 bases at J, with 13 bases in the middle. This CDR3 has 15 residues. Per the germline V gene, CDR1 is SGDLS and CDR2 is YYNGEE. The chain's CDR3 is CASTLGAASYNEQFF. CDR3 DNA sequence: TGTGCCAGCACCCTAGGAGCGGCCTCCTACAATGAGCAGTTCTTC.